This record concerns one TCR beta chain sequence. Its antigen is unidentified. The CDR3 has 14 residues. Trimming pared 6 bases from V and 4 bases from J, leaving 15 bases between. CDR1 and CDR2 (germline): MNHEY, SMNVEV (reference sequence). These data belong to a study of cytomegalovirus exposure and HLA in healthy donors. Study as a whole: Earlier findings included about 120 million unique TCR beta sequences obtained from about 180 million T cells. The early release's HLA-typed donors yielded 65 million to 85 million unique TCRs.

Overall study findings and caveats: When a later analysis compared HLA-associated TCR beta chains with equally common others, the HLA-associated chains turned out to be more clonally expanded and to have lower generation probabilities. Across HLA loci, a later analysis found differing TCR association rates, with DRB1 most and HLA-C fewest.

Vbeta (60) and Jbeta (13) primers were used in the PCR. Sequencing was performed with immunoSEQ multiplex PCR; in TCRdb, only in-frame clones are kept and a portion is missing. Seen here are 95,000 to 120,000 clones, 70% to 85% observed once, and the top ten hold roughly 2.6%. The rearrangement joins TRBV27 to TRBJ2-5; D is possibly TRBD1 (5 bases). The receptor comes from a woman between 18 and 29 years old in good health and CMV-seronegative. Sequencing used PBMCs. In nucleotides, the CDR3 is TGTGCCAGCAGAACCTCAGCAGGGTCAGAGACCCAGTACTTC. Its translation: CASRTSAGSETQYF.